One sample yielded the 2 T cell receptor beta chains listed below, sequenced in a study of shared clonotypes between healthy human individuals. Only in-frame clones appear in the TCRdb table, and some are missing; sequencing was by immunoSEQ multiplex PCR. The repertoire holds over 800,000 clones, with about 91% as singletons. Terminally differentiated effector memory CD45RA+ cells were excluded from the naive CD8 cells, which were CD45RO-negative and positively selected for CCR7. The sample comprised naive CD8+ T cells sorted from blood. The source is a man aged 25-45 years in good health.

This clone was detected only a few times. The DNA for the CDR3 is TGCGCCAGCAGCCAAGATCCCACAGATACGCAGTATTTT. Its translation: CASSQDPTDTQYF. This chain uses TRBV4-1 with TRBJ2-3, with unresolved D. Looked up from germline, CDR1 is MGHRA and CDR2 is YSYEKL. Deletions cut 0 bases from V and 2 bases from J, with 3 bases between. The CDR3 consists of 13 residues.

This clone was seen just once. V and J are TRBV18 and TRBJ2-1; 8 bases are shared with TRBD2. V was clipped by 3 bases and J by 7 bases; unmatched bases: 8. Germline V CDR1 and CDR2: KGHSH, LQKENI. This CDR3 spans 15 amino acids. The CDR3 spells CASSPPGGEWNEQFF. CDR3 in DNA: TGTGCCAGCTCACCCCCGGGAGGGGAGTGGAATGAGCAGTTCTTC.